These T cell receptor beta chains were read from a single sample in a study of identical twins. TCRdb re-called the 5' RACE reads with MiXCR, one entry per CDR3 protein. Of 1.5 million to 2 million distinct CDR3 sequences in the sample, less than 40% were seen once. Sequencing used cord blood. These receptors were collected from a newborn girl in good health. Both conserved end residues are trimmed from each CDR3. Each record gives: J gene, clone size, V gene, CDR3 protein. Size is omitted from some rows. Given values are once, few, many or a class for expanded clones.

TRBJ2-7,-,TRBV6-2/TRBV6-3,ASRPLAGGFKQY
TRBJ1-1,-,TRBV7-9,APVSSLTEAF
TRBJ1-6,-,TRBV2,ASSATGNNSPLH
TRBJ2-2,-,TRBV2,ASSPWRGELF
TRBJ1-1,few,TRBV10-3,AISDDRGLSTEAF
TRBJ2-7,-,TRBV3-1,ASSQGDTGQGDEQY
TRBJ1-6,-,TRBV5-6,ASSPISQGSNSPLH
TRBJ2-2,-,TRBV5-1,ASSFPGGANTGELF
TRBJ2-7,few,TRBV3-1,ASSQGITSASYEQY
TRBJ1-1,-,TRBV20-1,SASKRRVNTEAF
TRBJ2-7,-,TRBV20-1,SARDSRGQVPFYEQY